This TCR beta chain was documented in a study of T cell changes during pregnancy in multiple sclerosis. The CDR3 is 15 residues long. Trimming took 1 base from V and 8 from J; bases not matched to a gene: 13. CDR1 is GTSNPN and CDR2 is SVGIG in the germline V gene (reference sequence). Profiled with immunoSEQ multiplex PCR; TCRdb holds only in-frame clones, not every one. Counted here are roughly 53,000 clones, roughly nine tenths occurring once; the ten biggest clones make up about 0.36%. This TCR came from a female donor in good health, enrolled as a control in a pregnancy study. The chain carries TRBV30 and TRBJ1-2, with 7 bases fitting TRBD1. The source material was CD4+ T cells from peripheral blood mononuclear cells, sampled in the second trimester of pregnancy. The CDR3 DNA is TGTGCCTGGAGTGCGGGTGACAGGGTTATTGGCGGCTACACCTTC. Translated: CAWSAGDRVIGGYTF.